This T cell receptor beta chain was sequenced for a study of neurological immune-mediated disorders. Study-level findings and limits: The repertoires of 18 of 34 multiple sclerosis patients were placed by phylogenetic grouping in a single related-CDR3 cluster, which may be a signature.

Germline-derived CDR1 and CDR2 are MNHEY and SVGEGT. V was cut by 3 bases and J by 0 bases, with 18 bases left in between. The CDR3 runs to 18 residues. This clonotype was detected ten times or more. Its antigen is as yet unknown. Synthesis of cDNA was accomplished via 5'RACE employing 10-nucleotide random UMIs. Using its own MiXCR run on the 5' RACE reads, TCRdb lists one record per CDR3 protein. The sample has roughly 60,000 distinct CDR3 sequences, under 4.5% seen once; the top ten hold about 3%. The V call is TRBV6-2 or TRBV6-3, the J call TRBJ1-5; D may be TRBD1 (5 bases). The sample was PBMCs. The sequence was obtained from a woman in her 30s with multiple sclerosis. The CDR3 DNA sequence: TGTGCCAGCAGTTATGAGGGAACGGGACGGTATAGCAATCAGCCCCAGCATTTT. This gives the protein CASSYEGTGRYSNQPQHF.